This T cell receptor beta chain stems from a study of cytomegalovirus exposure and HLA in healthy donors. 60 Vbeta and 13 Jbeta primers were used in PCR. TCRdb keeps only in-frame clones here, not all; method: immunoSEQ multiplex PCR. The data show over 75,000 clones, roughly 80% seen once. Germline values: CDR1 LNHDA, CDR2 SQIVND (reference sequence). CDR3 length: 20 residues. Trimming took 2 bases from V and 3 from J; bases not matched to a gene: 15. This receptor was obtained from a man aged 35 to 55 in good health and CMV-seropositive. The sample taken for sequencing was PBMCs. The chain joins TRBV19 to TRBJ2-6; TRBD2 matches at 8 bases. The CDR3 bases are TGTGCCAGTAGTATAAAACCAGCGGGAGAACTAGGCAGTGGGGCCAACGTCCTGACTTTC. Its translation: CASSIKPAGELGSGANVLTF. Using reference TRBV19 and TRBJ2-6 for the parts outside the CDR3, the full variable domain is DGGITQSPKYLFRKEGQNVTLSCEQNLNHDAMYWYRQDPGQGLRLIYYSQIVNDFQKGDIAEGYSVSREKKESFPLTVTSAQKNPTAFYLCASSIKPAGELGSGANVLTFGAGSRLTVL.